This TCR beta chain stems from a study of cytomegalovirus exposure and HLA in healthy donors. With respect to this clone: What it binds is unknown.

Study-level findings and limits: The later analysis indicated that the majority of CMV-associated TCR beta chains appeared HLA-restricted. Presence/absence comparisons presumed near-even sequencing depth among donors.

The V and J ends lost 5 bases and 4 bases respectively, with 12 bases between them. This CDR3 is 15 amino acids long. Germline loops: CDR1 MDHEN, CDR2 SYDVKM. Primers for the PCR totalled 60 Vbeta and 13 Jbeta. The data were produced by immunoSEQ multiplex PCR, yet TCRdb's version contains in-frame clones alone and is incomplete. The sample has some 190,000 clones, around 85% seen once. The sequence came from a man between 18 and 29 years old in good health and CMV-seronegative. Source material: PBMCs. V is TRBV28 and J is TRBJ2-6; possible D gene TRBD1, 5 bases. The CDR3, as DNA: TGTGCCAGCAGTCGTTCAGGGTTGGGGGCCAACGTCCTGACTTTC. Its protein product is CASSRSGLGANVLTF.